A single T cell receptor beta chain is shown here with its context. Original processing notes: Estimation of nucleated cell counts was performed using reference gene primer amplification. Here immunoSEQ multiplex PCR was the method, and the copy in TCRdb shows in-frame clones only, minus some. The V and J calls and clone size were taken over from that table, and D and trimming were inferred from the DNA. The sample carries roughly 240,000 clones, roughly 82% recorded once. The CDR3 has 13 amino acids. Germline CDR1 KGHSH, CDR2 LQKENI. With 9 bases clipped from V and 4 bases from J, the junction kept 2 bases outside the gene matches. This sample stems from a study of blood T cell repertoires in COVID-19. Across the whole study: Both acute and convalescent COVID-19 samples were obtained from the United States, Italy and Spain.

This sequence joins TRBV18 and TRBJ2-2; 10 nucleotides agree with TRBD1. This receptor was taken from a woman in her seventies with acute or convalescent COVID-19. Sequencing was performed on peripheral blood. The CDR3 loop is CASRQGATGELFF. The CDR3 coding sequence is TGTGCCAGTCGACAGGGGGCCACCGGGGAGCTGTTTTTT.